Following are 23 T cell receptor beta chains from one sample sequenced in a study of metastatic and nonmetastatic thyroid tumors. Every patient was untreated before thyroid surgery. TCRdb re-called clones from the PCR reads using MiXCR. The table has 35,000 to 50,000 clones, 4% to 5% seen once. The sample consisted of blood. Receptors were obtained from a female donor with papillary thyroid cancer or a benign thyroid nodule (not recorded which). Some clones in this sample may be carry-over from other donors' samples.

In this sample, this clone turned up a few times. This rearrangement joins TRBV20-1 to TRBJ2-5; possible D gene TRBD1, 7 bases. V lost 0 bases, J lost 1 base, and 12 bases lay in between. Germline CDR1 and CDR2: DFQATT and SNEGSKA (reference sequence). There are 15 residues in the CDR3. The CDR3 DNA reads as TGCAGTGCTAGAGACCACAGGGGAGGCCAAGAGACCCAGTACTTC. It encodes CSARDHRGGQETQYF.

This clone has more than one count but fewer than ten. This sequence joins TRBV28 and TRBJ1-2, with D maybe TRBD1 (5 bases). This CDR3 region has 12 residues. The germline gives CDR1 MDHEN, CDR2 SYDVKM. Trimming removed 8 bases from V and 8 bases from J, with 15 bases in between. The CDR3 region is CASAGTTGGYTF. The CDR3 nucleotides read TGTGCCAGCGCGGGGACGACGGGAGGCTACACCTTC.

In its sample, this clone was seen many times. The rearrangement links TRBV20-1 to TRBJ2-5, with 13 bases aligning to TRBD2. Trimming removed 3 bases from V and 6 bases from J; junction bases left unmatched: 4. CDR3 size: 14 residues. Looked up from germline, CDR1 is DFQATT and CDR2 is SNEGSKA (reference sequence). CDR3 loop: CSASGTSGTKTQYF. In DNA, the CDR3 is TGCAGTGCTAGCGGGACTAGCGGGACCAAGACCCAGTACTTC.

As to this clone: A junction boundary mismatches the germline segment, possibly from a read error. The chain uses TRBV6-1 and TRBJ2-1; 8 nucleotides agree with TRBD2. Germline CDR1 reads MNHNS; CDR2 reads SASEGT. The CDR3 covers 14 residues. The CDR3 DNA reads TGTGCCACCAGTCCGGGACTAGAGGGAGGGGAGCAGTTATTC. It specifies CATSPGLEGGEQLF.

This clone was found a few times. V usage is TRBV7-2 and J usage is TRBJ2-7, with 10 nucleotides matching TRBD1. The CDR3 is 15 amino acids. Germline loops: CDR1 SGHTA, CDR2 FQGNSA. V was clipped by 5 bases and J by 2 bases; unmatched bases: 6. CDR3 sequence (DNA): TGTGCCAGCAGCCCTTCGGGACAGGGGACCTACGAGCAGTACTTC. Protein sequence: CASSPSGQGTYEQYF.

Note on this clone: The CDR3 end shows no conserved phenylalanine or tryptophan, and so a read error is likely. The chain employs TRBV12-3 or TRBV12-4 and TRBJ2-2, with TRBD1 as a possible D gene (6 bases). The CDR3 is made up of 18 amino acids. V was cut by 3 bases and J by 7 bases, with 24 bases left in between. CDR3 nucleotide sequence: TGTGCCAGCAGTTTGGGGTGGGGTGGGGTGGGGGCCGGCGGGGAGCTGTTTTCT. Amino acids: CASSLGWGGVGAGGELFS.

The sample holds many counts of this clone. The chain has TRBV6-1 and TRBJ2-1; 10 positions match TRBD2. CDR1 is MNHNS and CDR2 is SASEGT in the germline V gene. The J segment lost 8 bases and the V segment lost 4 bases, leaving 8 bases of the junction unmatched. The CDR3 runs 15 residues. The CDR3 loop reads CASSGGASGSDEQFF. CDR3 nucleotides: TGTGCCAGCAGTGGCGGGGCTAGCGGGAGTGATGAGCAGTTCTTC.

In this sample, this clone turned up a few times. This may be a read error: a much more frequent sequence differs by one nucleotide. The chain joins TRBV29-1 to TRBJ2-3; 7 nucleotides align to TRBD2. V was pared by 7 bases and J by 1 base, with 8 bases of the junction left unmatched. This CDR3 contains 14 residues. Germline CDR1 is SQVTM and CDR2 is ANQGSEA. CDR3 nucleotide sequence: TGCAGCGCGGAGCCTAGCGGACGCACAGATACGCAGTATTTT. It translates to CSAEPSGRTDTQYF.

The V gene is TRBV30, the J gene TRBJ1-1, with a possible D match to TRBD1 (6 bases). Germline V gene sequence: CDR1 GTSNPN, CDR2 SVGIG (reference sequence). Trimming removed 0 bases from V and 0 bases from J, with 8 bases in between. This CDR3 comprises 14 residues. This CDR3 reads CAWSVGGVNTEAFF. DNA of the CDR3: TGTGCCTGGAGTGTAGGGGGAGTGAACACTGAAGCTTTCTTT.

By its share, this clone is medium-sized. The gene calls are TRBV6-4 and TRBJ2-2, with 8 bases lining up with TRBD2. Germline assignment: CDR1 MRHNA and CDR2 SNTAGT. The trim removed 6 bases at V and 3 bases at J, leaving 6 bases unmatched. The CDR3 sequence is 15 residues long. The CDR3 loop reads CASSALAGDTGELFF. CDR3 in DNA: TGTGCCAGCAGCGCTCTAGCGGGTGACACCGGGGAGCTGTTTTTT.

This clone was counted a few times. This could be a read error, since a much larger clone is one nucleotide away. The chain recombines TRBV3-1 with TRBJ1-1; no definite D call. With 5 bases removed from V and 11 bases from J, the gap between germline ends came to 21 bases. Germline V CDR1 and CDR2: LGHDT, YNNKEL (reference sequence). This CDR3 comprises 14 residues. The CDR3, as DNA: TGTGCCAGCAGCGCCCATTCGTCACGCCGTTGGGCTTTCTTT. It encodes CASSAHSSRRWAFF.

This clone was detected only a few times. The J gene is TRBJ2-3, the V gene TRBV6-2 or TRBV6-3, with 12 positions matching TRBD2. CDR3 length equals 15 residues. With 7 bases clipped from V and 9 bases from J, the junction kept 11 bases outside the gene matches. Germline-derived CDR1 and CDR2 are MNHEY and SVGEGT. CDR3 sequence reads: CASTLTSGSKETQYF. The DNA of the CDR3 is TGTGCCAGCACTTTGACTAGCGGGAGCAAAGAGACGCAGTATTTT.

A few counts support this clone. The chain employs TRBV6-9 and TRBJ2-1; 8 nucleotides match TRBD2. J was trimmed by 7 bases and V by 3 bases; bases with no gene match: 8. CDR3 length: 15 residues. Germline V gene lookup returns CDR1 MNHGY and CDR2 SVAAGI. CDR3 DNA sequence: TGTGCCAGCAGTTACGAGCTAGCGGGTACGAATGAGCAGTTCTTC. It translates to CASSYELAGTNEQFF.

Ten or more counts support this clone. The chain combines TRBV7-8 with TRBJ2-1; maybe TRBD1 (5 bases). The CDR3 is made up of 12 amino acids. V was trimmed by 1 base and J by 10 bases, leaving 8 bases between them. CDR1 and CDR2 (germline): SGHVS, FQNEAQ. The CDR3 DNA is TGTGCCAGCAGCTTAGAGGGGTGGGAGCAGTTCTTC. Translation gives CASSLEGWEQFF. Looking up the rest from reference TRBV7-8 and TRBJ2-1 gives the full variable domain: GAGVSQSPRYKVAKRGQDVALRCDPISGHVSLFWYQQALGQGPEFLTYFQNEAQLDKSGLPSDRFFAERPEGSVSTLKIQRTQQEDSAVYLCASSLEGWEQFFGPGTRLTVL.

This clone was counted at least ten times. The gene calls are TRBV2 and TRBJ2-6; D is possibly TRBD1 (5 bases). V was clipped by 0 bases and J by 4 bases, with 13 bases between them. The CDR3 contains 17 residues. The germline V gene encodes CDR1 SNHLY and CDR2 FYNNEI. Written as DNA, the CDR3 is TGTGCCAGCAGTGAAGCCCCGACAGCCTCCGGGGCCAACGTCCTGACTTTC. Its translation: CASSEAPTASGANVLTF. Drawing the rest from reference TRBV2 and TRBJ2-6, the complete variable domain is EPEVTQTPSHQVTQMGQEVILRCVPISNHLYFYWYRQILGQKVEFLVSFYNNEISEKSEIFDDQFSVERPDGSNFTLKIRSTKLEDSAMYFCASSEAPTASGANVLTFGAGSRLTVL.

This clone was seen a few times. The chain has TRBV18 and TRBJ2-7, with a tentative D call TRBD1 (6 bases). CDR1 is KGHSH, CDR2 LQKENI, per germline. The CDR3 covers 17 residues. V was shortened by 3 bases and J by 0 bases, with 18 bases between the two germline ends. Here the CDR3 DNA reads TGTGCCAGCTCACCCCGTCCCACCGGACAGAGCTCCTACGAGCAGTACTTC. Translating it yields CASSPRPTGQSSYEQYF.

This clone was recorded many times. The rearrangement uses TRBV7-8 and TRBJ1-1, with a tentative D call TRBD1 (5 bases). Germline V lookup: CDR1 SGHVS, CDR2 FQNEAQ. V shed 2 bases and J shed 0 bases, with 7 bases lying between them. The CDR3 length is 14 residues. The CDR3: CASSLNRMNTEAFF. The CDR3 nucleotides read TGTGCCAGCAGCTTAAACAGGATGAACACTGAAGCTTTCTTT.

This clone was observed a few times. The genes are TRBV7-6 and TRBJ2-1; TRBD2 agrees at 8 bases. The CDR3 is made up of 13 amino acids. The germline gives CDR1 SGHVS, CDR2 FNYEAQ. Trimming cost V 3 bases and J 9 bases; bases outside gene matches: 4. In DNA, the CDR3 is TGTGCCAGCAGCTTGTCTAGCGGGCTTGAGCAGTTCTTC. Encoded protein: CASSLSSGLEQFF.

Only a few counts were recorded for this clone. The chain employs TRBV5-1 and TRBJ2-1, with 10 bases identical to TRBD2. The CDR3 sequence is 17 residues long. The V gene end was trimmed by 4 bases and the J gene end by 8 bases; junction bases not matched to a gene: 15. Germline loops: CDR1 SGHRS, CDR2 YFSETQ. CDR3 sequence: CASSDPASGRFYHEQFF. The CDR3 DNA sequence: TGCGCCAGCAGCGATCCGGCTAGCGGGAGATTTTATCATGAGCAGTTCTTC.

This rearrangement joins TRBV27 to TRBJ2-2, with 9 bases lining up with TRBD1. CDR1 is MNHEY, CDR2 SMNVEV, per germline (reference sequence). After removal of 6 bases from V and 7 bases from J, the junction contained 6 bases not matched to a gene. This CDR3 is 14 amino acids long. CDR3 amino acids: CASSTDRGVGELFF. In DNA form, the CDR3 reads TGTGCCAGCAGCACCGACAGGGGGGTCGGGGAGCTGTTTTTT.

This clone is medium-sized by share. The V gene is TRBV6-5, the J gene TRBJ2-7; unclear D gene. CDR3 size: 14 residues. Trimming pared 2 bases from V and 3 bases from J, leaving 11 bases between. Germline V lookup: CDR1 MNHEY, CDR2 SVGAGI. The CDR3 spells CASSYVHSSYEQYF. CDR3 coding DNA: TGTGCCAGCAGTTACGTCCACAGTAGCTACGAGCAGTACTTC.

This clone was observed at least ten times. V gene TRBV12-3 or TRBV12-4 combines with J gene TRBJ1-1, with D unresolved. CDR3 size: 14 residues. The V and J ends lost 5 bases and 1 base respectively, with 11 bases between them. DNA for the CDR3: TGTGCCAGCAGTACCTGGACGGGGAACACTGAAGCTTTCTTT. Its protein product is CASSTWTGNTEAFF.

As for this clone: A junction boundary mismatches the germline segment, possibly from a read error. This chain links TRBV20-1 with TRBJ1-4; TRBD1 matches 8 bases. The germline gives CDR1 DFQATT, CDR2 SNEGSKA (reference sequence). There are 16 residues in the CDR3. The CDR3 loop is CSVRAQGATTNEKLIF. The CDR3 nucleotides read TGCAGTGTCCGTGCCCAGGGGGCTACAACTAATGAAAAACTGATTTTT.